The clone carrying this T cell receptor beta chain was observed a few times. This table comes from immunoSEQ multiplex PCR, and its TCRdb copy is limited to in-frame clones, with some not included. Among some 220,000 clones listed, approximately 85% were seen once. The entry originates in a study of blood T cell repertoires in COVID-19. The sample comprised peripheral blood. This clonotype was obtained from a man between 45 and 60 years old with COVID-19, enrolled during active disease.

The CDR3 sequence is CASSGTGLSNTEAFF. The CDR3 DNA reads TGTGCCAGCAGCGGGACAGGGTTATCGAACACTGAAGCTTTCTTT. The rearrangement joins TRBV2 to TRBJ1-1; TRBD1 aligns across 9 bases. Losses at the gene ends were 6 bases for V and 1 base for J; bases not matched to a gene: 6. The germline V gene has CDR1 SNHLY and CDR2 FYNNEI. The CDR3 has 15 amino acids.